These 24 T cell receptor beta chains share one sample of origin, sequenced in a study of blood T cell repertoires in COVID-19. Profiled with immunoSEQ multiplex PCR; TCRdb holds only in-frame clones, not every one. Of some 80,000 clones in the sample, about 93% were seen once. The material sequenced was peripheral blood. These receptors were collected from a woman of 80 years or more with acute or convalescent COVID-19.

The chain has TRBV4-2 and TRBJ1-2; 7 positions match TRBD1. This CDR3 has 14 residues. Per germline, CDR1 LGHNA and CDR2 YNFKEQ. Losses at the gene ends were 3 bases for V and 7 bases for J; bases not matched to a gene: 8. The CDR3 DNA reads TGTGCCAGCAGCCAGGACGACAGGGAAGGTGGCTACACCTTC. As protein: CASSQDDREGGYTF.

The chain is built from TRBV9 and TRBJ1-6, with unresolved D. Germline V gene data show CDR1 as SGDLS and CDR2 as YYNGEE. The length of the CDR3 is 16 residues. The ends were cut back, 4 bases at V and 5 bases at J, with 16 bases in the middle. The CDR3 bases are TGTGCCAGCAGCTCGGGTTGGCGTCCCAATAATTCACCCCTCCACTTT. The encoded protein is CASSSGWRPNNSPLHF.

This clone was counted a single time. In DNA, the CDR3 is TGTGCCAGTAGTCAGGGCCTTGCAACTAATGAAAAACTGTTTTTT. Protein sequence: CASSQGLATNEKLFF. V gene TRBV19 combines with J gene TRBJ1-4; maybe TRBD1 (5 bases). Trimming cost V 5 bases and J 0 bases, with 10 bases left between them. Germline V gene lookup returns CDR1 LNHDA and CDR2 SQIVND (reference sequence). The CDR3 is 15 amino acids.

The rearrangement links TRBV9 to TRBJ2-7, with 8 bases fitting TRBD2. The CDR3 sequence is 16 residues long. Germline loops: CDR1 SGDLS, CDR2 YYNGEE. V lost 0 bases to trimming and J lost 4 bases; unmatched junction nucleotides: 9. CDR3 residues: CASSVGDGVAGYEQYF. The DNA for the CDR3 is TGTGCCAGCAGCGTAGGTGATGGGGTAGCGGGGTACGAGCAGTACTTC. Variable domain in full (rest from reference TRBV9 and TRBJ2-7): DSGVTQTPKHLITATGQRVTLRCSPRSGDLSVYWYQQSLDQGLQFLIQYYNGEERAKGNILERFSAQQFPDLHSELNLSSLELGDSALYFCASSVGDGVAGYEQYFGPGTRLTVT.

The chain couples TRBV19 to TRBJ1-2, with 7 bases matching TRBD1. The CDR3 loop spans 14 amino acids. CDR1 and CDR2 (germline): LNHDA, SQIVND (reference sequence). The V gene end was trimmed by 3 bases and the J gene end by 6 bases; junction bases not matched to a gene: 7. In nucleotides, the CDR3 is TGTGCCAGTAGTATCGACAGGGCGCCGGATGGCTACACCTTC. It is translated as CASSIDRAPDGYTF.

This clone was counted ten times or more. The genes are TRBV6-5 and TRBJ1-2; 8 nucleotides align to TRBD1. V dropped 5 bases and J dropped 8; count of bases not matched to a gene: 1. Germline CDR1 MNHEY, CDR2 SVGAGI. The CDR3 consists of 11 residues. The CDR3 here is CASSTGGGYTF. CDR3 nucleotide sequence: TGTGCCAGCAGTACAGGGGGAGGCTACACCTTC.

The chain joins TRBV6-5 to TRBJ1-5; D is undetermined. The germline V gene has CDR1 MNHEY and CDR2 SVGAGI. The CDR3 contains 13 residues. V was clipped by 8 bases and J by 2 bases, with 10 bases between them. CDR3 DNA: TGTGCCAGCGGCGACACGGGCAATCAGCCCCAGCATTTT. It is translated as CASGDTGNQPQHF.

The V gene is TRBV19, the J gene TRBJ1-2; 12 bases match TRBD1. Germline CDR1 is LNHDA and CDR2 is SQIVND (reference sequence). The J segment lost 8 bases and the V segment lost 5 bases, leaving 6 bases of the junction unmatched. The length of the CDR3 is 14 residues. This CDR3 is CASSLGQGATGYTF. CDR3 DNA sequence: TGTGCCAGTAGTCTGGGACAGGGGGCTACGGGCTACACCTTC.

V and J are TRBV4-3 and TRBJ1-1; the match to TRBD1 covers 9 bases. Per the germline V gene, CDR1 is LGHNA and CDR2 is YSLEER. The CDR3 covers 16 residues. J lost 4 bases, V lost 4 bases, and 10 bases had no gene match. The CDR3 nucleotides read TGCGCCAGCAGCCCCTCGCACAGGGGGCGCGTCACTGAAGCTTTCTTT. This codes for CASSPSHRGRVTEAFF.

This clone came up a few times. The chain employs TRBV9 and TRBJ1-4, with TRBD1 matching over 9 bases. This CDR3 is built from 15 residues. V lost 3 bases to trimming and J lost 8 bases; unmatched junction nucleotides: 8. CDR1 is SGDLS and CDR2 is YYNGEE in the germline V gene. The CDR3 reads CASSGTGALGEKLFF. Written as DNA, the CDR3 is TGTGCCAGCAGCGGGACAGGGGCCCTGGGAGAAAAACTGTTTTTT. Full variable domain (missing parts from reference TRBV9 and TRBJ1-4): DSGVTQTPKHLITATGQRVTLRCSPRSGDLSVYWYQQSLDQGLQFLIQYYNGEERAKGNILERFSAQQFPDLHSELNLSSLELGDSALYFCASSGTGALGEKLFFGSGTQLSVL.

The sample holds a few counts of this clone. The chain has TRBV28 and TRBJ1-2, with 8 positions matching TRBD1. The V gene end was trimmed by 6 bases and the J gene end by 3 bases; junction bases not matched to a gene: 9. Germline values: CDR1 MDHEN, CDR2 SYDVKM. The CDR3 consists of 15 residues. CDR3 sequence: CASRRQGPPDYGYTF. In nucleotides, the CDR3 is TGTGCCAGCAGACGACAGGGGCCGCCCGACTATGGCTACACCTTC.

This chain connects TRBV5-1 to TRBJ1-2, with 9 bases fitting TRBD1. Germline loops: CDR1 SGHRS, CDR2 YFSETQ. There are 15 residues in the CDR3. J lost 0 bases, V lost 3 bases, and 3 bases had no gene match. The CDR3 region has the DNA TGCGCCAGCAGCTCTCGACAGGGGGCTAACTATGGCTACACCTTC. The encoded protein is CASSSRQGANYGYTF.

CDR3 nucleotides: TGCAGTGCTAGTAGCGTAGCGAACACTGAAGCTTTCTTT. Translated: CSASSVANTEAFF. The J gene is TRBJ1-1, the V gene TRBV20-1; D gene ambiguous. CDR1 DFQATT and CDR2 SNEGSKA come from the germline V gene (reference sequence). The CDR3 contains 13 residues. With 3 bases removed from V and 1 base from J, the gap between germline ends came to 9 bases.

The chain joins TRBV3-1 (or the pseudogene TRBV3-2) to TRBJ2-7; 7 bases fit TRBD2. Per the germline V gene, CDR1 is LGHDT and CDR2 is YNNKEL (reference sequence). After removal of 4 bases from V and 4 bases from J, the junction contained 10 bases not matched to a gene. The CDR3 sequence is 15 residues long. CDR3 protein: CASSPRVAGYYEQYF. The DNA for the CDR3 is TGTGCCAGCAGCCCCAGGGTAGCGGGTTATTACGAGCAGTACTTC.

The chain couples TRBV5-1 to TRBJ2-5, with a possible D match to TRBD1 (5 bases). CDR1 SGHRS and CDR2 YFSETQ come from the germline V gene. The CDR3 contains 16 residues. V was cut by 4 bases and J by 4 bases, with 20 bases left in between. CDR3 coding DNA: TGCGCCAGCAGCCCGTGGAACGCGGATAGGGGAGAGACCCAGTACTTC. Translation: CASSPWNADRGETQYF.

This chain links TRBV25-1 with TRBJ2-5; no reliable D call. The CDR3 has 15 residues. Germline V gene sequence: CDR1 MGHDK, CDR2 SYGVNS. Trimming shortened V by 7 bases and J by 4 bases, and 19 bases separated the two germline ends. The CDR3 DNA is TGTGCCAGCACTGGAACCGTCGGTTCGGGAGAGACCCAGTACTTC. Translation gives CASTGTVGSGETQYF.

The rearrangement joins TRBV7-2 to TRBJ1-4; TRBD1 is a possible D gene (6 bases). The CDR3 has 15 amino acids. Trimming left V 5 bases short and J 0 bases short, with 10 bases between. Germline-derived CDR1 and CDR2 are SGHTA and FQGNSA. Here the CDR3 reads CASSPTGSTNEKLFF. The CDR3 DNA sequence: TGTGCCAGCAGCCCCACAGGGTCAACTAATGAAAAACTGTTTTTT.

The rearrangement uses TRBV7-3 and TRBJ2-3, with D perhaps TRBD1 (6 bases). Germline V gives CDR1 SGHTA, CDR2 FQGTGA. V was shortened by 2 bases and J by 4 bases, with 13 bases between the two germline ends. The CDR3 totals 15 residues. The DNA of the CDR3 is TGTGCCAGCAGCTTACGAGCAGGGGCTTCAGATACGCAGTATTTT. As protein: CASSLRAGASDTQYF.

This chain connects TRBV19 to TRBJ1-2; unclear D gene. V was trimmed by 7 bases and J by 5 bases, leaving 8 bases between them. CDR1 LNHDA and CDR2 SQIVND come from the germline V gene (reference sequence). This CDR3 region has 11 residues. CDR3 region: CASNGAYGYTF. Here the CDR3 DNA reads TGTGCCAGTAACGGAGCTTATGGCTACACCTTC.

Notes on this clone: The germline gene is not matched at one end of the junction; a read error may be the cause. The rearrangement joins TRBV5-4 to TRBJ2-5, with a possible D match to TRBD1 (6 bases). The length of the CDR3 is 15 residues. Germline CDR1 reads SGHNT; CDR2 reads YYREEE (reference sequence). The CDR3 reads CASSYPTGYQEAQYF. CDR3 nucleotides: TGTGCCAGCAGCTACCCGACAGGATACCAAGAGGCCCAGTACTTC.

The chain carries TRBV6-5 and TRBJ2-7; a possible D gene is TRBD1 (5 bases). Germline loops: CDR1 MNHEY, CDR2 SVGAGI. The CDR3 is 12 residues long. V was shortened by 6 bases and J by 1 base, with 7 bases between the two germline ends. CDR3 residues: CASRTVSYEQYF. The DNA of the CDR3 is TGTGCCAGCAGGACAGTATCCTACGAGCAGTACTTC.

To note about this clone: The junction departs from germline at one end; a sequencing error may be responsible. The chain recombines TRBV7-7 with TRBJ2-2; 9 nucleotides match TRBD2. There are 16 residues in the CDR3. Germline V CDR1 and CDR2: SSHAT, FNYEAQ (reference sequence). CDR3 in amino acids: CASSRLAETNTGELFF. CDR3 DNA: TGTGCTAGCAGCAGACTAGCGGAGACGAACACCGGGGAGCTGTTTTTT.

This rearrangement joins TRBV10-3 to TRBJ2-2; 7 bases fit TRBD1. Trimming removed 5 bases from V and 2 bases from J; junction bases left unmatched: 2. The CDR3 is 14 amino acids. The germline V gene encodes CDR1 ENHRY and CDR2 SYGVKD. The CDR3 protein is CAISWDRNTGELFF. The CDR3, as DNA: TGTGCCATCAGTTGGGACAGAAACACCGGGGAGCTGTTTTTT.

This clone was detected only once. The chain links TRBV9 to TRBJ1-1; 9 bases map to TRBD1. The CDR3 runs 15 residues. V lost 0 bases, J lost 5 bases, and 5 bases stayed unmatched. Germline V gene sequence: CDR1 SGDLS, CDR2 YYNGEE. CDR3 DNA: TGTGCCAGCAGCGTAGGTCAACAGGGGGCAACTGAAGCTTTCTTT. Protein: CASSVGQQGATEAFF.